This TCR beta chain was sequenced during a study of T cells in Graves' hyperthyroidism and ophthalmopathy. CDR1 KGHSH and CDR2 LQKENI come from the germline V gene. CDR3 size: 13 residues. The ends were cut back, 3 bases at V and 7 bases at J, with 9 bases in the middle. The TCR beta CDR3 regions underwent amplification using RNA transcripts as the source. First-round RT-PCR targeting the TCR CDR3 was performed with the HTBI primer set. TCRdb itself ran the multiplex PCR reads through MiXCR, one entry per CDR3 protein. The sample holds under 200,000 distinct CDR3 sequences, roughly 9.4% seen once. Hyperthyroidism was newly diagnosed in patients aged 18 to 65 (duration under 2 months).

Input material: blood. The chain employs TRBV18 and TRBJ1-4, with no clear D. The origin of this receptor is a woman aged 18-29 years with Graves' hyperthyroidism that later progressed to Graves' ophthalmopathy. CDR3 DNA sequence: TGTGCCAGCTCACCGGAGACTTTTGAAAAACTGTTTTTT. Residues: CASSPETFEKLFF. Full variable domain (remainder filled in from reference TRBV18 and TRBJ1-4): NAGVMQNPRHLVRRRGQEARLRCSPMKGHSHVYWYRQLPEEGLKFMVYLQKENIIDESGMPKERFSAEFPKEGPSILRIQQVVRGDSAAYFCASSPETFEKLFFGSGTQLSVL.